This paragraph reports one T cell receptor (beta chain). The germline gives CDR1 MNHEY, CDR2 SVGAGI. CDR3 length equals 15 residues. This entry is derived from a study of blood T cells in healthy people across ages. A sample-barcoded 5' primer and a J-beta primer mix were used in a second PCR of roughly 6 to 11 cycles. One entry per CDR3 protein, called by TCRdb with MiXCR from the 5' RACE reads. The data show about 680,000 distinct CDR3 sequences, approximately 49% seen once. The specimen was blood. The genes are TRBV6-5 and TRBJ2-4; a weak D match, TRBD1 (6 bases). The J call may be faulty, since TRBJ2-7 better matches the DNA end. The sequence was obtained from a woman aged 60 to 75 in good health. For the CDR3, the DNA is TGTGCCAGCAGTTACGTCCAGGGGAGTAGTTACGAGCAGTACTTC. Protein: CASSYVQGSSYEQYF.